Each of the 4 T cell receptor beta chains below was sequenced from the same sample in a study of CD8 T cells in Susac syndrome. RNA totalling about 0.45 to 1 ug underwent reverse transcription with random hexamers. A single record per CDR3 protein comes from TCRdb applying MiXCR to the immunoSEQ multiplex PCR reads. This table has about 200,000 distinct CDR3 sequences, around 95% appearing once. The sample was CD4+ T cells from PBMCs. These receptors came from a human donor in good health.

The chain couples TRBV4-3 to TRBJ1-4; D uncertain. The CDR3 is 15 amino acids. The germline V gene encodes CDR1 LGHNA and CDR2 YSLEER. Between the trimmed V and J ends, which lost 0 bases and 0 bases, there was a span of 5 bases. In DNA, the CDR3 is TGCGCCAGCAGCCAAGATGGTACAACTAATGAAAAACTGTTTTTT. Translating gives CASSQDGTTNEKLFF.

This chain connects TRBV29-1 to TRBJ2-2, with no clear D. There are 13 residues in the CDR3. In germline, CDR1 is SQVTM, CDR2 ANQGSEA. V lost 7 bases to trimming and J lost 3 bases, with 12 bases between them. This CDR3 reads CSAGTTYTGELFF. DNA for the CDR3: TGCAGCGCCGGTACGACCTACACCGGGGAGCTGTTTTTT.

This chain links TRBV3-1 with TRBJ1-4; D uncertain. V lost 4 bases, J lost 8 bases, and 8 bases lay in between. CDR1 and CDR2 (germline): LGHDT, YNNKEL (reference sequence). The CDR3 covers 12 residues. CDR3 DNA: TGTGCCAGCAGCCGCCGGAACGAAAAACTGTTTTTT. Its protein is CASSRRNEKLFF.

The chain couples TRBV3-1 to TRBJ1-1, with D perhaps TRBD1 (6 bases). The germline V gene has CDR1 LGHDT and CDR2 YNNKEL (reference sequence). The CDR3 spans 13 residues. Trimming removed 2 bases from V and 5 bases from J, with 9 bases in between. The CDR3 here is CASSQTTGTEAFF. DNA of the CDR3: TGTGCCAGCAGCCAAACCACAGGGACTGAAGCTTTCTTT.